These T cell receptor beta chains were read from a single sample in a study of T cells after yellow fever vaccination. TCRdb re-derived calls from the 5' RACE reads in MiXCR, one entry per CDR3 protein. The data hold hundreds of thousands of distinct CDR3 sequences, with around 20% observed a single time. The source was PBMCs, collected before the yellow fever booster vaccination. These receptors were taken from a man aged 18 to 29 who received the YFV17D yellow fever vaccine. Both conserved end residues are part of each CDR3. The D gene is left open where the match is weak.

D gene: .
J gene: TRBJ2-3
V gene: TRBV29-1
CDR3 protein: CSAAGTGLTDTQYF

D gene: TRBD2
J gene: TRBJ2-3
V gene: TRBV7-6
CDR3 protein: CASSLTERGVDRGDTQYF

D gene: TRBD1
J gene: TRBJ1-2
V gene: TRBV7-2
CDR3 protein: CASSPRTGFSGDGYTF

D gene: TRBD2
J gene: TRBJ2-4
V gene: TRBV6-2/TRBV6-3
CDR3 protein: CASSFVLNSGTSGGRRLQNIQYF

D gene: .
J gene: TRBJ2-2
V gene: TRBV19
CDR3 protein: CAISIGLNTGELFF

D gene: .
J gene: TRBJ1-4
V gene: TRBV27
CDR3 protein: CASSLSPAQINEKLFF

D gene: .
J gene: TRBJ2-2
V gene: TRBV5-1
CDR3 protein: CASSLEWQRTGELFF

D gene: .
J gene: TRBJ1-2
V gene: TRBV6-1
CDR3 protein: CALGSRHYGYTF

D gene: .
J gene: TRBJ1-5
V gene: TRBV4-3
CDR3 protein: CASSHNRRGDQPQHF

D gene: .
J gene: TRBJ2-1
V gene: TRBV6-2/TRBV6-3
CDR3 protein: CASSYRLNEQFF

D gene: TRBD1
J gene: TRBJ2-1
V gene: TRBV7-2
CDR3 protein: CASSQGQGPYNEQFF

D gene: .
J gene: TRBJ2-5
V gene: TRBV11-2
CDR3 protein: CASSAVTSVQETQYF

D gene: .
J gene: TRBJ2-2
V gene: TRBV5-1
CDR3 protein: CASSPSPGEWNTGELFF

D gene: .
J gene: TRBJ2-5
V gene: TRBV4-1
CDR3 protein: CASSQGMRETQYF

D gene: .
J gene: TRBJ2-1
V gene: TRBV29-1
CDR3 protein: CSSGGGGRGGNEQFF

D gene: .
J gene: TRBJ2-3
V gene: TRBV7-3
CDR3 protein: CASSRTELSTDTQYF

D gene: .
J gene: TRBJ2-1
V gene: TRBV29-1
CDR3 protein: CSVHSAATEQFF

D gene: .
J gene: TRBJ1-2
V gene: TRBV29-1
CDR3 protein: CSVEEQVFHGYTF

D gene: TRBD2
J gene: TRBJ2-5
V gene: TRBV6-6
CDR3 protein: CASSYSRGGLAETQYF

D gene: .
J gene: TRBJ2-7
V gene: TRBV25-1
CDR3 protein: CASSADRMKTYEQYF

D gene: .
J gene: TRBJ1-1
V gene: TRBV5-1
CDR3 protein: CASSPRTSDTEAFF

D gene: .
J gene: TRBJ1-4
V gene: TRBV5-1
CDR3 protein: CASSLWGGTNEKLFF

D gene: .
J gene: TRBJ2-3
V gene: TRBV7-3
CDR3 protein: CASSSLPPPDTQYF

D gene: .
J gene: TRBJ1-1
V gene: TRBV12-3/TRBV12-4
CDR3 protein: CASTLISGGIAFF

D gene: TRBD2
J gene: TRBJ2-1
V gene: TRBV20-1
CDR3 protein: CSVPGLGYNEQFF

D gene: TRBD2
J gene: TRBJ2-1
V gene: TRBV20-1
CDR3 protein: CSAGTSGGLNEQFF

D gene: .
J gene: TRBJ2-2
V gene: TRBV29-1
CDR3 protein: CSVEDRAGELFF

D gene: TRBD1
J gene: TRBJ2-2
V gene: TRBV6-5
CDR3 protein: CASSTAGQGLTGELFF

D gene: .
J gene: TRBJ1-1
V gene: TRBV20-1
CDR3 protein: CSARNLEGAFF

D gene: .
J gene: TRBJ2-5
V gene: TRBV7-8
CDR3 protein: CASSAHEGGLETQYF

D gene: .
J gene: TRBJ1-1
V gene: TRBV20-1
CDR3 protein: CSARETLSGDTEAFF

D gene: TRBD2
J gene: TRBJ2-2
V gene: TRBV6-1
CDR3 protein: CASTRSRGRDTGELFF

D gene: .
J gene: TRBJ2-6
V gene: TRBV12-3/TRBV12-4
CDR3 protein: CASSPRGTYGANVLTF

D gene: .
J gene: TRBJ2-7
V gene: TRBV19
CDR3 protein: CASSIGRYYEQYF

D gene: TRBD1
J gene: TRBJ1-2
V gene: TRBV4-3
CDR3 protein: CASSQDDRAYGYTF

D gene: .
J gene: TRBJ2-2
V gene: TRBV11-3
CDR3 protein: CASSLGLMNTGELFF

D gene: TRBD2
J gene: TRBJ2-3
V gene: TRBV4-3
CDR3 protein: CASSQEGGLHTDTQYF

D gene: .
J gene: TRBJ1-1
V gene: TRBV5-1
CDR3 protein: CASSLGTLNTEAFF

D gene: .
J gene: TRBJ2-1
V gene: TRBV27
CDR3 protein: CASSFPGSYNEQFF

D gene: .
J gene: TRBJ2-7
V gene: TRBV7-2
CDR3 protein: CASSLRVFSYEQYF

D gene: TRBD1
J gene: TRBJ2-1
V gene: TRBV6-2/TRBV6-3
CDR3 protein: CASSLQGNNEQFF

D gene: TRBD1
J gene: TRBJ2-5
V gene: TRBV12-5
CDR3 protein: CASVKGTGGVETQYF

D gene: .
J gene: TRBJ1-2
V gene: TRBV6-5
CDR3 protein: CASRTRDYGYTF

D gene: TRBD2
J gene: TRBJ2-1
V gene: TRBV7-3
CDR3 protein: CASSSAGGGSYNEQFF

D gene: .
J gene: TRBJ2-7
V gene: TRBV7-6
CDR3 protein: CASSPWAGGYEQYF

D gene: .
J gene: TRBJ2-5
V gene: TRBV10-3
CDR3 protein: CAIGRGSQETQYF

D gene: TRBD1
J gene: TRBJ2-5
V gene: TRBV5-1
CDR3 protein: CASSVTGTAEETQYF

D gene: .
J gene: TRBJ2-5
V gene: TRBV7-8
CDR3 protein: CASSFRDGSRTQYF

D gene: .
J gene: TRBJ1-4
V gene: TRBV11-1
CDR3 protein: CASSATSTGGEKLFF

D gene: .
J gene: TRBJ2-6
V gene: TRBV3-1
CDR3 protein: CASSQPQGANVLTF

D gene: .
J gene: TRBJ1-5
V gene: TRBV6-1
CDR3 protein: CASTGPTHLGSNQPQHF

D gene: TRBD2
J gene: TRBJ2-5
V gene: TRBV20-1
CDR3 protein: CSARGAGGTEETQYF

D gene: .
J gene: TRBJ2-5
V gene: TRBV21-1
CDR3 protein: CASNRGQGQTQYF

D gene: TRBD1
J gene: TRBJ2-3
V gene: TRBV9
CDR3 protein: CASSETGVDTQYF

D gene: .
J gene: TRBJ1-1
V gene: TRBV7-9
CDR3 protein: CASSFLTENTEAFF